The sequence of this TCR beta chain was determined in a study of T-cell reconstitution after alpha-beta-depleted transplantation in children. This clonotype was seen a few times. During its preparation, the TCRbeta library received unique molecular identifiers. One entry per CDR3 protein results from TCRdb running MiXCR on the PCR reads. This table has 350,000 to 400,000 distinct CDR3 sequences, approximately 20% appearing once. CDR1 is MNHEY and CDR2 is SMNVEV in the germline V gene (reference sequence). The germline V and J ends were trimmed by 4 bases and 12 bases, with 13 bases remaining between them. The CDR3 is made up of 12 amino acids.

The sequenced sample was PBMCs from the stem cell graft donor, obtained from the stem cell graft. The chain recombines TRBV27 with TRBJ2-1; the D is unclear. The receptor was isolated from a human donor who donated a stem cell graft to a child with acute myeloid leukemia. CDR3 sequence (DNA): TGTGCCAGCAGTTCCGAGGCAAGGCGGCAGTTCTTC. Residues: CASSSEARRQFF.